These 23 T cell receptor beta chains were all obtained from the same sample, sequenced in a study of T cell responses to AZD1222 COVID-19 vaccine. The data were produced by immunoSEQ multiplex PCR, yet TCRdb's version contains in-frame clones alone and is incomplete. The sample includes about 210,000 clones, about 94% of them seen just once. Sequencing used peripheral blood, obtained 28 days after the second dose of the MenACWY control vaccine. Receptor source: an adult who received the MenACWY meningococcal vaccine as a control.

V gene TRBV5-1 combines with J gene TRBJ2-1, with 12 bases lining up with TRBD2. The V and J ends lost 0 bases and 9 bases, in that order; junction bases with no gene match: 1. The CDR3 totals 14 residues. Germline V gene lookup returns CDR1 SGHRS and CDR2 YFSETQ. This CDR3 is CASSLGLAGAEQFF. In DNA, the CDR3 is TGCGCCAGCAGCTTGGGACTAGCGGGAGCTGAGCAGTTCTTC. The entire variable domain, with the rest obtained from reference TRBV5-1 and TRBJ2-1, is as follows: KAGVTQTPRYLIKTRGQQVTLSCSPISGHRSVSWYQQTPGQGLQFLFEYFSETQRNKGNFPGRFSGRQFSNSRSEMNVSTLELGDSALYLCASSLGLAGAEQFFGPGTRLTVL.

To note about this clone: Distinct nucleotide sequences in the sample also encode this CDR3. This chain's CDR3 is CAWSVGYEQYF. Written as DNA, the CDR3 is TGTGCCTGGAGTGTTGGGTACGAGCAGTACTTC. V usage is TRBV30 and J usage is TRBJ2-7; D is ambiguous. In germline, CDR1 is GTSNPN, CDR2 SVGIG (reference sequence). The CDR3 has 11 amino acids. V dropped 0 bases and J dropped 4 bases, with 4 bases sitting between them.

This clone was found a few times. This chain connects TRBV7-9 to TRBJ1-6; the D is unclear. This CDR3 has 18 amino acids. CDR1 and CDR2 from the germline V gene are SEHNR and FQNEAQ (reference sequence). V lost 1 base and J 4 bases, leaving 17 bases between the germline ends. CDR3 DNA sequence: TGTGCCAGCAGCTTAGAAGCTACGCTGGGGTTTTATAATTCACCCCTCCACTTT. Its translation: CASSLEATLGFYNSPLHF.

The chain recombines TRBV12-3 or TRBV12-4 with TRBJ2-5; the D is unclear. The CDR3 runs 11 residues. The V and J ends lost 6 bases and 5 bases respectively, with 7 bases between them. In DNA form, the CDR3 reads TGTGCCAGCAGATCATGGGAGACCCAGTACTTC. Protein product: CASRSWETQYF.

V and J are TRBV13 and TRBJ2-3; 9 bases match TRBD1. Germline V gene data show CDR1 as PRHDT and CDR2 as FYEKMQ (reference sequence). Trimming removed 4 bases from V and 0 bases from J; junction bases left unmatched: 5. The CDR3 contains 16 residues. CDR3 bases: TGTGCCAGCAGCTGGGGACAGGGATGGAGCACAGATACGCAGTATTTT. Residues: CASSWGQGWSTDTQYF.

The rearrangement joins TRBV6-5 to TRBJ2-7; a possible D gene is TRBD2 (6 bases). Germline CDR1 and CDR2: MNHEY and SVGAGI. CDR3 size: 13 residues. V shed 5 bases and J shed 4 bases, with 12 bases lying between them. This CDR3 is CASSPWGVYEQYF. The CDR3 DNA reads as TGTGCCAGCAGTCCCTGGGGGGTTTACGAGCAGTACTTC.

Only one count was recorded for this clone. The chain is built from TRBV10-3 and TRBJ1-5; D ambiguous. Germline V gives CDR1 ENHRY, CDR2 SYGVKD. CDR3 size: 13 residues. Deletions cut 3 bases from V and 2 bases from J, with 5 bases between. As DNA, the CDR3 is TGTGCCATCAGTGACCAGGGCAATCAGCCCCAGCATTTT. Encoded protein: CAISDQGNQPQHF.

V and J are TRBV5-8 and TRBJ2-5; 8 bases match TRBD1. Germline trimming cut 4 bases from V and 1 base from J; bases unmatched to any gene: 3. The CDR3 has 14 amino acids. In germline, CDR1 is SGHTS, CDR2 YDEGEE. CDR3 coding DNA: TGTGCCAGCAGCCTTGGACAGGGCCAAGAGACCCAGTACTTC. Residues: CASSLGQGQETQYF.

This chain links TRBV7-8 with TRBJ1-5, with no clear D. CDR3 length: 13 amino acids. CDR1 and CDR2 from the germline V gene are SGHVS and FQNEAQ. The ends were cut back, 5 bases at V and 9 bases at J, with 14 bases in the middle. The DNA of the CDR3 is TGTGCCAGCAGCCAAACCGAGGTACGGCCCCAGCATTTT. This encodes CASSQTEVRPQHF.

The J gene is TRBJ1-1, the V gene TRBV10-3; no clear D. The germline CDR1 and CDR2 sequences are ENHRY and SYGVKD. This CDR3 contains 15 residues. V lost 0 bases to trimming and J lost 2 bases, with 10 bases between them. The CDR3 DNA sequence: TGTGCCATCAGTGAGTCGAGGGTTAGAAACACTGAAGCTTTCTTT. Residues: CAISESRVRNTEAFF.

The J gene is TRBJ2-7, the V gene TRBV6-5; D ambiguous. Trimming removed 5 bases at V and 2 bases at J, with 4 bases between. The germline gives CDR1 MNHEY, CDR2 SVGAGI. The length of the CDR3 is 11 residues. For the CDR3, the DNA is TGTGCCAGCAGTAATACCTACGAGCAGTACTTC. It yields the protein CASSNTYEQYF.

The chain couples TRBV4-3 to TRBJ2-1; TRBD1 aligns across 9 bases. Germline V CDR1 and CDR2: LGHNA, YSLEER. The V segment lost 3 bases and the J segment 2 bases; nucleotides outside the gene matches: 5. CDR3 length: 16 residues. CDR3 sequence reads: CASSQTRQGAYNEQFF. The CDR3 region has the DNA TGCGCCAGCAGCCAGACCCGACAGGGGGCCTACAATGAGCAGTTCTTC.

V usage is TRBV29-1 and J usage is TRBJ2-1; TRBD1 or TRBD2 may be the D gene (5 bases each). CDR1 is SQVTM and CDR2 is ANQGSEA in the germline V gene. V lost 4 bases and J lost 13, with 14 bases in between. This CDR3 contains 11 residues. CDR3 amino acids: CSVVRWDEQFF. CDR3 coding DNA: TGCAGCGTTGTTAGGTGGGACGAACAGTTCTTC.

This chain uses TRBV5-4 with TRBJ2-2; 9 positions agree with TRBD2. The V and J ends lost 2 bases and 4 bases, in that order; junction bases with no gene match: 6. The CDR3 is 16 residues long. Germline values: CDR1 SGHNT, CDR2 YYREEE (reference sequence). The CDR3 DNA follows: TGTGCCAGCAGCTTTGGGCGGGGGGGCCCCACCGGGGAGCTGTTTTTT. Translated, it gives CASSFGRGGPTGELFF.

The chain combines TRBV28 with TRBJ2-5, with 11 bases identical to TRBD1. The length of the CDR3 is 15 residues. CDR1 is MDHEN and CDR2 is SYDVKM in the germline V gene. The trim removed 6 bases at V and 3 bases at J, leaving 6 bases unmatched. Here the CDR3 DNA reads TGTGCCAGCAGGGGACCGGGACAGGGGGAAGAGACCCAGTACTTC. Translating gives CASRGPGQGEETQYF.

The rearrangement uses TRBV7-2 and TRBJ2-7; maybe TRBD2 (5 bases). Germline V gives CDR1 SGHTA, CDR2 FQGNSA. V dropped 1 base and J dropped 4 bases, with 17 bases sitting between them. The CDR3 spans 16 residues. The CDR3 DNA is TGTGCCAGCAGCTTAGGCCCCGCCGGACTTTCTTACGAGCAGTACTTC. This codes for CASSLGPAGLSYEQYF.

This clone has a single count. The CDR3 reads CASSDLLRPNSYEQYF. The CDR3 nucleotides read TGTGCCAGCAGCGATTTGTTACGGCCCAACTCCTACGAGCAGTACTTC. The gene calls are TRBV11-2 and TRBJ2-7; D ambiguous. The CDR3 consists of 16 residues. Looked up from germline, CDR1 is SGHAT and CDR2 is FQNNGV. The V gene lost 5 bases and the J gene lost 0 bases, with 17 bases spanning the gap. Full variable domain (rest looked up from reference TRBV11-2 and TRBJ2-7): EAGVAQSPRYKIIEKRQSVAFWCNPISGHATLYWYQQILGQGPKLLIQFQNNGVVDDSQLPKDRFSAERLKGVDSTLKIQPAKLEDSAVYLCASSDLLRPNSYEQYFGPGTRLTVT.

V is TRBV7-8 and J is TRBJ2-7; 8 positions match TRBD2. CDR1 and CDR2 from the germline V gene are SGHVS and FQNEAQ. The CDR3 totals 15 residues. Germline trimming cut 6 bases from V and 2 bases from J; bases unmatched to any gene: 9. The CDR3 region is CASRPGLVPPYEQYF. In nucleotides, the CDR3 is TGTGCCAGCAGGCCGGGACTAGTTCCCCCCTACGAGCAGTACTTC.

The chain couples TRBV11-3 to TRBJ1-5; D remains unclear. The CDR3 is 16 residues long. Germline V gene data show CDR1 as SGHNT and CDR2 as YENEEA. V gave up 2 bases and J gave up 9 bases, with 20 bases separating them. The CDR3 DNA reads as TGTGCCAGCAGCTTATCGGCTGGACCCTTAGGCCGGCCCCAGCATTTT. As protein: CASSLSAGPLGRPQHF.

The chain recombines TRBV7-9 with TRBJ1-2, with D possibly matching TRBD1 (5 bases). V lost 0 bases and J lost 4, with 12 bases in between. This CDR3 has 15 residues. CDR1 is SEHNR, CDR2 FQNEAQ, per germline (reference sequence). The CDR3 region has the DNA TGTGCCAGCAGCTTAGCGGGTGGAGGGACCTATGGCTACACCTTC. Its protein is CASSLAGGGTYGYTF. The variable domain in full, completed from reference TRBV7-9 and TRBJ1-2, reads DTGVSQNPRHKITKRGQNVTFRCDPISEHNRLYWYRQTLGQGPEFLTYFQNEAQLEKSRLLSDRFSAERPKGSFSTLEIQRTEQGDSAMYLCASSLAGGGTYGYTFGSGTRLTVV.

DNA for the CDR3: TGTGCCAGCAGCTTTGAGGGACAGGGGGTCCACGAGCAGTACTTC. It specifies CASSFEGQGVHEQYF. The chain combines TRBV5-8 with TRBJ2-7; 11 bases line up with TRBD1. V lost 2 bases, J lost 5 bases, and 6 bases stayed unmatched. Germline-derived CDR1 and CDR2 are SGHTS and YDEGEE. The CDR3 has 15 amino acids.

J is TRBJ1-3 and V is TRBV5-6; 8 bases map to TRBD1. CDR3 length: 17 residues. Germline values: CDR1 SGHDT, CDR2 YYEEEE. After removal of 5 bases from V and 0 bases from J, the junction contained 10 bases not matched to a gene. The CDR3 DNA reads TGTGCCAGCAGTCTCGCTGGGGGACAGGTCTCTGGAAACACCATATATTTT. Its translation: CASSLAGGQVSGNTIYF. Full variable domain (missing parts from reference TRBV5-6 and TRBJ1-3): DAGVTQSPTHLIKTRGQQVTLRCSPKSGHDTVSWYQQALGQGPQFIFQYYEEEERQRGNFPDRFSGHQFPNYSSELNVNALLLGDSALYLCASSLAGGQVSGNTIYFGEGSWLTVV.

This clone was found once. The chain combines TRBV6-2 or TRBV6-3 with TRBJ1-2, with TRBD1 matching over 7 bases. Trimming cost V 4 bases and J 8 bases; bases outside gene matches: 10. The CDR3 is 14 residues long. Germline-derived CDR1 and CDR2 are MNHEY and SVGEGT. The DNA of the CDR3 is TGTGCCAGCAGTTGGACGACAGGGTCGGAGGGCTACACCTTC. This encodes CASSWTTGSEGYTF.